The present entry profiles one TCR beta chain with its context. Its antigen remains unidentified. The sample is drawn from a study of post-analysis software for immune sequencing data. Study-level findings and limits: The study found TRBV5-6, TRBV5-1 and TRBV20-1 among a handful of TRBV segments more frequent in patients than controls. Controls showed significantly higher normalized Chao1 diversity than did multiple sclerosis patients.

This CDR3 contains 14 residues. The germline V gene has CDR1 SGHTA and CDR2 FQGNSA. V was clipped by 1 base and J by 2 bases, with 8 bases between them. Libraries were made from TCR beta cDNA, and they carried unique molecular identifiers. TCRdb recomputed calls from the PCR reads with MiXCR, one row per CDR3 protein. The table records roughly 600,000 distinct CDR3 sequences, 40% to 50% of them present only once. This receptor was identified in a girl aged 5-17 years with multiple sclerosis. Sequencing was done on a sample of blood. The chain has TRBV7-2 and TRBJ2-5; D remains ambiguous. The CDR3 sequence: CASSLEWDQETQYF. The CDR3 DNA follows: TGTGCCAGCAGCTTAGAATGGGATCAAGAGACCCAGTACTTC.